Listed below are T cell receptor beta chains from one sample, sequenced in a study of identical twins. TCRdb reprocessed the 5' RACE reads with MiXCR, giving one entry per CDR3 protein. The sample has about 660,000 distinct CDR3 sequences, more than 6.5% seen once. This sample was also put to use in a study of yellow fever vaccine responses in identical twins.

The sample was PBMCs. The receptor set was obtained from a woman younger than 35 in good health. Both conserved end residues are part of each CDR3. Fields, in order: J gene, clone size, D gene, V gene, CDR3 protein, CDR3 DNA. The D gene is left open where the match is weak. Clone size, where shown, is once, few, many, or a class for clones that have expanded.

>TRBJ2-7|many|NA|TRBV7-2
CASSPNRVGYEQYF
TGTGCCAGCAGCCCAAACAGGGTTGGTTACGAGCAGTACTTC
>TRBJ1-5|NA|NA|TRBV20-1
CSARDLGREQSEPQHF
TGCAGTGCTAGAGATCTCGGGAGGGAGCAGTCGGAGCCCCAGCATTTT
>TRBJ2-7|NA|TRBD1|TRBV15
CATSRDREDRDEQYF
TGTGCCACCAGCAGAGATAGGGAGGACAGGGACGAGCAGTACTTC
>TRBJ2-1|few|TRBD2|TRBV28
CASSFRLAGDQFF
TGTGCCAGCAGTTTTCGTCTAGCGGGAGATCAGTTCTTC
>TRBJ2-5|few|NA|TRBV3-1
CASSQVIGQTQETQYF
TGTGCCAGCAGTCAAGTGATCGGACAGACTCAAGAGACCCAGTACTTC
>TRBJ2-3|NA|NA|TRBV20-1
CSASMEQDSTDTQYF
TGCAGTGCTAGTATGGAACAGGACAGCACAGATACGCAGTATTTT
>TRBJ2-3|NA|TRBD2|TRBV5-6
CASSFQGLLTDTQYF
TGTGCCAGCAGCTTCCAGGGACTACTAACAGATACGCAGTATTTT
>TRBJ2-1|NA|TRBD2|TRBV4-2
CASSLLSGNSYNEQFF
TGTGCCAGCAGCCTCCTAAGCGGGAACTCCTACAATGAGCAGTTCTTC
>TRBJ2-1|NA|TRBD1|TRBV20-1
CSVLGQGNLGAYNEQFF
TGCAGTGTTTTGGGACAGGGGAATCTGGGCGCCTACAATGAGCAGTTCTTC
>TRBJ1-6|NA|NA|TRBV20-1
CSARVGSSYNSPLHF
TGCAGTGCTAGAGTGGGGAGCTCCTATAATTCACCCCTCCACTTT
>TRBJ1-6|few|NA|TRBV21-1
CASSKFKGQVRHYNSPLHF
TGTGCCAGCAGCAAATTCAAGGGACAGGTCCGGCACTATAATTCACCCCTCCACTTT
>TRBJ1-5|many|NA|TRBV27
CASSPGTNSNQPQHF
TGTGCCAGCAGTCCCGGGACAAATAGCAATCAGCCCCAGCATTTT
>TRBJ2-7|few|TRBD2|TRBV7-2
CASSSPTSEVSYEQYF
TGTGCCAGCAGCTCTCCGACTAGCGAGGTCTCCTACGAGCAGTACTTC
>TRBJ2-5|NA|TRBD1|TRBV29-1
CSGQGAGTETQYF
TGCAGCGGGCAGGGGGCAGGAACAGAGACCCAGTACTTC
>TRBJ2-3|few|NA|TRBV7-9
CASSLALGDTDTQYF
TGTGCCAGCAGCTTAGCGCTGGGGGACACAGATACGCAGTATTTT
>TRBJ2-1|many|TRBD2|TRBV5-1
CASSLGASGVHNEQFF
TGCGCCAGCAGCTTGGGAGCCAGCGGGGTACACAATGAGCAGTTCTTC